This TCR beta chain originates from a study of T cell responses to AZD1222 COVID-19 vaccine. Germline lookup yields CDR1 SNHLY and CDR2 FYNNEI. This CDR3 is built from 15 residues. The V end lost 2 bases, the J end lost 4 bases, and 11 bases lay between the germline ends. Here immunoSEQ multiplex PCR was the method, and the copy in TCRdb shows in-frame clones only, minus some. The sample has 43,000 or so clones, 90% seen once. This clone was observed a single time. The input for sequencing was peripheral blood, taken 28 days after the second AZD1222 dose. The V call is TRBV2, the J call TRBJ1-4; D remains unclear. This clonotype was obtained from an adult who received the AZD1222 COVID-19 vaccine. The CDR3 sequence: CASSENTGYNEKLFF. The DNA for the CDR3 is TGTGCCAGCAGTGAAAATACGGGGTATAATGAAAAACTGTTTTTT.